Listed below are T cell receptor beta chains from one sample, sequenced in a study of OX40 agonist ivuxolimab in advanced cancers. Repertoires were generated with immunoSEQ multiplex PCR, while TCRdb's copy carries only in-frame clones and drops some. The sample contains 65,000 to 100,000 clones, 90% to 95% of which appear only once. This specimen was CD4+ or CD8+ T cells sorted from blood, taken in a trial of the OX40 agonist ivuxolimab. The receptors derive from an adult with an advanced solid tumor such as melanoma, head and neck, liver or kidney cancer. Both conserved end residues are part of each CDR3. A D gene is named only where the DNA matches it firmly. The size entry is marked missing in some rows and otherwise reads once, few, many or a size class.

d_call j_call v_call cdr3_length clone_size cdr3_aa cdr3_nt
. TRBJ2-1 TRBV6-5 15 . CASSYSGVQYNEQFF TGTGCCAGCAGTTATTCAGGGGTACAGTACAATGAGCAGTTCTTC
TRBD2 TRBJ2-3 TRBV7-3 13 . CASSLLGGDTQYF TGTGCCAGCAGCTTACTCGGGGGGGATACGCAGTATTTT
. TRBJ2-1 TRBV27 12 . CASSLGPAEQFF TGTGCCAGCAGTTTAGGTCCGGCTGAGCAGTTCTTC
TRBD1 TRBJ1-1 TRBV28 17 . CASSIRTGGMMNTEAFF TGTGCCAGCAGTATAAGGACAGGGGGAATGATGAACACTGAAGCTTTCTTT
TRBD1 TRBJ2-2 TRBV27 16 . CASSLSSTGYTGELFF TGTGCCAGCAGTTTATCCTCGACAGGGTACACCGGGGAGCTGTTTTTT
TRBD1 TRBJ1-1 TRBV6-1 16 . CASSGTGWDFGSEAFF TGTGCCAGCAGTGGGACAGGGTGGGATTTTGGGTCTGAAGCTTTCTTT
. TRBJ1-1 TRBV15 12 . CATSSVNTEAFF TGTGCCACCAGCAGCGTGAACACTGAAGCTTTCTTT
TRBD2 TRBJ2-2 TRBV7-9 15 . CASSYGLEVTGELFF TGTGCCAGCAGCTACGGACTAGAAGTCACCGGGGAGCTGTTTTTT
TRBD2 TRBJ2-1 TRBV6-6 15 . CASSYDGTTHNEQFF TGTGCCAGCAGTTACGATGGGACTACCCACAATGAGCAGTTCTTC
TRBD2 TRBJ2-3 TRBV13 18 . CASSLKFGGGPAKDTQYF TGTGCCAGCAGCTTAAAGTTTGGCGGGGGGCCTGCTAAGGATACGCAGTATTTT
TRBD1 TRBJ2-2 TRBV11-2 15 . CASSLGQGFAGELFF TGTGCCAGCAGCTTGGGACAGGGCTTTGCCGGGGAGCTGTTTTTT
TRBD2 TRBJ2-1 TRBV7-3 12 . CASSSTSGEQFF TGTGCCAGCAGCTCGACTAGCGGGGAGCAGTTCTTC
. TRBJ1-6 TRBV6-1 14 . CASSLKDTNSPLHF TGTGCCAGCAGTCTCAAGGATACTAATTCACCCCTCCACTTT
. TRBJ1-1 TRBV19 12 . CASMGLATEAFF TGTGCCAGTATGGGCCTTGCTACTGAAGCTTTCTTT
. TRBJ2-1 TRBV4-1 16 . CASSQEFSGPYNEQFF TGCGCCAGCAGCCAAGAGTTCTCAGGGCCCTACAATGAGCAGTTCTTC
. TRBJ2-2 TRBV6-5 13 . CASSFVEAGELFF TGTGCCAGCAGTTTCGTAGAGGCCGGGGAGCTGTTTTTT
. TRBJ2-7 TRBV27 17 . CASSLGGPAGANHEQYF TGTGCCAGCAGTTTAGGGGGGCCCGCGGGAGCCAACCACGAGCAGTACTTC
. TRBJ2-3 TRBV6-1 15 . CASPGQRTSTDTQYF TGTGCCAGCCCCGGACAGCGAACTAGCACAGATACGCAGTATTTT
TRBD2 TRBJ2-7 TRBV7-2 15 . CASSFFGTSNYEQYF TGTGCCAGCAGCTTTTTCGGGACTAGCAACTACGAGCAGTACTTC
. TRBJ2-7 TRBV27 14 . CASSWGDLNYEQYF TGTGCCAGCAGTTGGGGGGACCTTAACTACGAGCAGTACTTC
TRBD1 TRBJ2-2 TRBV7-9 16 . CASSRGTDSSTGELFF TGTGCCAGCAGCAGAGGGACAGACTCTTCCACCGGGGAGCTGTTTTTT
TRBD2 TRBJ2-2 TRBV7-9 16 once CASSLEGTRRAGELFF TGTGCCAGCAGCCTAGAGGGGACTAGGCGCGCCGGGGAGCTGTTTTTT
. TRBJ1-5 TRBV11-2 15 . CASSLGSAGNQPQHF TGTGCCAGCAGCTTAGGGAGTGCGGGCAATCAGCCCCAGCATTTT
. TRBJ2-1 TRBV7-9 13 once CASSFHSYNEQFF TGTGCCAGCAGCTTCCACAGCTACAATGAGCAGTTCTTC
. TRBJ2-3 TRBV7-6 16 once CASSSTQPIYTDTQYF TGTGCCAGCAGTTCGACTCAACCCATATACACAGATACGCAGTATTTT
. TRBJ2-1 TRBV7-6 13 . CASSLGLYNEQFF TGTGCCAGCAGCTTAGGCCTTTACAATGAGCAGTTCTTC
. TRBJ2-7 TRBV19 14 . CASSITSSGYEQYF TGTGCCAGTAGTATTACTAGTTCGGGCTACGAGCAGTACTTC
. TRBJ1-1 TRBV5-6 14 once CATHKTRLNTEAFF TGTGCCACACACAAGACCCGACTGAACACTGAAGCTTTCTTT
. TRBJ2-7 TRBV19 12 . CASSMAGNEQYF TGTGCCAGTAGTATGGCAGGAAACGAGCAGTACTTC
TRBD1 TRBJ2-7 TRBV14 15 . CASSHGQGVVYEQYF TGTGCCAGCAGCCATGGACAGGGGGTTGTTTACGAGCAGTACTTC
TRBD1 TRBJ2-7 TRBV6-1 18 . CASSEWLSRGRLNYEQYF TGTGCCAGCAGTGAATGGCTTTCCAGGGGGCGTCTGAACTACGAGCAGTACTTC
. TRBJ1-1 TRBV6-1 16 . CASSEALGSLNTEAFF TGTGCCAGCAGTGAAGCGCTTGGGAGCCTGAACACTGAAGCTTTCTTT
. TRBJ1-1 TRBV2 15 once CASRVTVGGHTEAFF TGTGCCAGCAGGGTTACAGTCGGGGGGCACACTGAAGCTTTCTTT
TRBD2 TRBJ2-2 TRBV5-1 15 . CASRGTSVNTGELFF TGCGCCAGCCGGGGGACTAGCGTGAACACCGGGGAGCTGTTTTTT
. TRBJ2-2 TRBV7-8 16 . CASILKRVSNTGELFF TGTGCCAGCATCCTCAAAAGGGTTTCAAACACCGGGGAGCTGTTTTTT
. TRBJ2-1 TRBV15 15 . CATGPRKTLYNEQFF TGTGCCACGGGACCGCGAAAGACCCTTTACAATGAGCAGTTCTTC
TRBD1 TRBJ2-1 TRBV27 13 . CASRNRGRGEQFF TGTGCCAGCAGGAACAGGGGGCGAGGGGAGCAGTTCTTC
. TRBJ2-1 TRBV19 14 . CASSIQGLYNEQFF TGTGCCAGTAGTATCCAAGGGTTATACAATGAGCAGTTCTTC
. TRBJ2-5 TRBV5-6 15 . CASSNGQVLGETQYF TGTGCCAGCAGTAACGGGCAGGTGCTGGGGGAGACCCAGTACTTC
. TRBJ2-5 TRBV9 16 . CASSEGTGLVQETQYF TGTGCCAGCAGCGAGGGGACGGGCCTCGTCCAAGAGACCCAGTACTTC
. TRBJ1-2 TRBV2 18 . CASSNLGDVLPHNYGYTF TGTGCCAGCAGTAACCTCGGGGACGTCCTCCCCCATAACTATGGCTACACCTTC
. TRBJ2-3 TRBV10-3 12 . CAISDPWGTQYF TGTGCCATCAGTGACCCGTGGGGTACGCAGTATTTT
TRBD2 TRBJ2-7 TRBV7-6 15 . CASSLEAGGSYEQYF TGTGCCAGCAGCTTAGAGGCGGGAGGGTCCTACGAGCAGTACTTC
. TRBJ2-5 TRBV7-9 13 . CASSSMTGPEQYF TGTGCCAGCAGTTCAATGACAGGACCGGAGCAGTACTTC
. TRBJ2-5 TRBV9 14 . CASSALLDGETQYF TGTGCCAGCAGCGCCCTCTTGGATGGGGAGACCCAGTACTTC
. TRBJ1-3 TRBV7-9 14 . CASSPTVSGNTIYF TGTGCCAGCAGCCCGACAGTCTCTGGAAACACCATATATTTT
TRBD2 TRBJ2-5 TRBV10-2 19 . CASSESTRGLAGAKETQYF TGCGCCAGCAGTGAGTCGACCAGGGGACTAGCGGGGGCTAAGGAGACCCAGTACTTC
. TRBJ1-1 TRBV9 17 . CASSVDSDIPLNTEAFF TGTGCCAGCAGCGTAGACAGTGACATTCCTTTGAACACTGAAGCTTTCTTT
TRBD1 TRBJ2-1 TRBV14 15 once CASSATGGSYNEQFF TGTGCCAGCAGCGCTACAGGGGGCTCCTACAATGAGCAGTTCTTC
TRBD1 TRBJ2-7 TRBV23-1 18 . CASSQSFAGTGTIHEQYF TGCGCCAGCAGTCAAAGTTTTGCCGGGACAGGGACAATCCACGAGCAGTACTTC
. TRBJ1-5 TRBV28 14 few CASSSGYSNQPQHF TGTGCCAGCAGTTCGGGCTATAGCAATCAGCCCCAGCATTTT
. TRBJ1-5 TRBV7-4 16 . CASSYPSRGVNQPQHF TGTGCCAGCAGCTATCCATCAAGGGGCGTAAATCAGCCCCAGCATTTT
. TRBJ2-7 TRBV15 15 . CATSRRPTATYEQYF TGTGCCACCAGCAGGAGACCGACAGCTACCTACGAGCAGTACTTC